A selection of T cell receptor beta chains follows, all from one sample in a study of cytomegalovirus exposure and HLA in healthy donors. Libraries were prepared by immunoSEQ multiplex PCR; TCRdb keeps only in-frame clonotypes and omits some of them. The table includes 55,000 to 80,000 clones, about 65% detected once. Sequencing was performed on PBMCs. The source is a man aged 50 to 60 in good health and CMV-seropositive. Both conserved end residues are part of each CDR3. The order of the fields is CDR3 protein, CDR3 DNA, J gene, D gene, V gene, clone size. A D gene is named only where the DNA matches it firmly. Clone size is given for some rows only: seen once, a few or many times, or a class if the clone is expanded.

CDR3 protein: CAISSTTGEAFF; CDR3 DNA: TGTGCCATCAGTTCGACGACGGGGGAAGCTTTCTTT; J gene: TRBJ1-1; D gene: .; V gene: TRBV10-3; clone size: .
CDR3 protein: CASSPPTSGPFSYEQYF; CDR3 DNA: TGTGCCAGCAGCCCCCCGACTAGCGGGCCCTTCTCCTACGAGCAGTACTTC; J gene: TRBJ2-7; D gene: TRBD2; V gene: TRBV7-9; clone size: .
CDR3 protein: CASSIDLGTSGSYEQYF; CDR3 DNA: TGTGCCAGTAGTATAGATCTTGGGACTAGCGGTTCCTACGAGCAGTACTTC; J gene: TRBJ2-7; D gene: TRBD2; V gene: TRBV19; clone size: .
CDR3 protein: CAWSGIDTQYF; CDR3 DNA: TGTGCCTGGAGTGGTATAGATACGCAGTATTTT; J gene: TRBJ2-3; D gene: .; V gene: TRBV30; clone size: .
CDR3 protein: CASSIQGRLGPEAFF; CDR3 DNA: TGTGCCAGTAGTATTCAGGGGCGATTGGGCCCTGAAGCTTTCTTT; J gene: TRBJ1-1; D gene: .; V gene: TRBV19; clone size: .
CDR3 protein: CASSVRADTQYF; CDR3 DNA: TGTGCCAGCAGTGTCCGCGCAGATACGCAGTATTTT; J gene: TRBJ2-3; D gene: .; V gene: TRBV6-1; clone size: .
CDR3 protein: CASSYSEPNYGYTF; CDR3 DNA: TGTGCCAGCAGCTACTCGGAGCCTAACTATGGCTACACCTTC; J gene: TRBJ1-2; D gene: .; V gene: TRBV6-5; clone size: .
CDR3 protein: CASSSPNRDREKTQYF; CDR3 DNA: TGTGCCAGCAGCTCGCCCAACCGGGACAGGGAGAAGACCCAGTACTTC; J gene: TRBJ2-5; D gene: TRBD1; V gene: TRBV11-2; clone size: .
CDR3 protein: CAVRDRGNTEAFF; CDR3 DNA: TGTGCCGTCCGGGACAGGGGGAACACTGAAGCTTTCTTT; J gene: TRBJ1-1; D gene: TRBD1; V gene: TRBV28; clone size: once
CDR3 protein: CASSLSGGTMGDTQYF; CDR3 DNA: TGTGCCAGCAGTTTATCTGGCGGGACCATGGGAGATACGCAGTATTTT; J gene: TRBJ2-3; D gene: .; V gene: TRBV27; clone size: .
CDR3 protein: CASSIDRTLPLANTGELFF; CDR3 DNA: TGTGCCAGTAGTATAGATCGGACTCTCCCACTAGCGAACACCGGGGAGCTGTTTTTT; J gene: TRBJ2-2; D gene: .; V gene: TRBV19; clone size: once
CDR3 protein: CASSPQSAVNTEAFF; CDR3 DNA: TGTGCCAGCTCACCCCAATCGGCGGTGAACACTGAAGCTTTCTTT; J gene: TRBJ1-1; D gene: .; V gene: TRBV18; clone size: .
CDR3 protein: CASSPTAGGDTQYF; CDR3 DNA: TGTGCCAGCAGCCCGACTGCGGGAGGCGATACGCAGTATTTT; J gene: TRBJ2-3; D gene: TRBD2; V gene: TRBV7-7; clone size: .
CDR3 protein: CASSLELAGAYEQYF; CDR3 DNA: TGCGCCAGCAGCTTGGAACTAGCGGGTGCCTACGAGCAGTACTTC; J gene: TRBJ2-7; D gene: TRBD2; V gene: TRBV5-1; clone size: .
CDR3 protein: CASSVGGLNTGELFF; CDR3 DNA: TGTGCCAGCAGCGTAGGGGGGCTGAACACCGGGGAGCTGTTTTTT; J gene: TRBJ2-2; D gene: .; V gene: TRBV9; clone size: .
CDR3 protein: CASSNGLAGGETQYF; CDR3 DNA: TGTGCCAGCAGCAATGGACTAGCGGGAGGAGAGACCCAGTACTTC; J gene: TRBJ2-5; D gene: TRBD2; V gene: TRBV5-4; clone size: few
CDR3 protein: CASSSYGTLNTEAFF; CDR3 DNA: TGCGCCAGCAGCTCCTATGGGACTTTGAACACTGAAGCTTTCTTT; J gene: TRBJ1-1; D gene: .; V gene: TRBV5-1; clone size: .
CDR3 protein: CASSFGTGNQPQHF; CDR3 DNA: TGTGCCAGCTCTTTCGGGACAGGGAATCAGCCCCAGCATTTT; J gene: TRBJ1-5; D gene: TRBD1; V gene: TRBV18; clone size: .
CDR3 protein: CASSLTSGRALMETQYF; CDR3 DNA: TGTGCCAGCAGCCTCACTAGCGGGAGAGCATTAATGGAGACCCAGTACTTC; J gene: TRBJ2-5; D gene: TRBD2; V gene: TRBV11-2; clone size: .
CDR3 protein: CASSIPLRGSGNTEAFF; CDR3 DNA: TGTGCCAGTAGTATACCCCTCAGGGGGTCAGGGAACACTGAAGCTTTCTTT; J gene: TRBJ1-1; D gene: TRBD1; V gene: TRBV19; clone size: .
CDR3 protein: CASSLAGLAGQGEQFF; CDR3 DNA: TGTGCCAGCAGCTTGGCCGGGCTAGCGGGGCAGGGTGAGCAGTTCTTC; J gene: TRBJ2-1; D gene: TRBD2; V gene: TRBV5-4; clone size: .
CDR3 protein: CASSPGGGLAKNIQYF; CDR3 DNA: TGTGCCAGCAGCCCCGGGGGGGGATTAGCCAAAAACATTCAGTACTTC; J gene: TRBJ2-4; D gene: TRBD2; V gene: TRBV5-4; clone size: .
CDR3 protein: CAWKRGIGNQPQHF; CDR3 DNA: TGTGCCTGGAAAAGGGGGATCGGCAATCAGCCCCAGCATTTT; J gene: TRBJ1-5; D gene: .; V gene: TRBV30; clone size: .
CDR3 protein: CASSLGQGQGGYTF; CDR3 DNA: TGTGCCAGCAGTTTAGGCCAGGGACAGGGTGGCTACACCTTC; J gene: TRBJ1-2; D gene: TRBD1; V gene: TRBV27; clone size: .